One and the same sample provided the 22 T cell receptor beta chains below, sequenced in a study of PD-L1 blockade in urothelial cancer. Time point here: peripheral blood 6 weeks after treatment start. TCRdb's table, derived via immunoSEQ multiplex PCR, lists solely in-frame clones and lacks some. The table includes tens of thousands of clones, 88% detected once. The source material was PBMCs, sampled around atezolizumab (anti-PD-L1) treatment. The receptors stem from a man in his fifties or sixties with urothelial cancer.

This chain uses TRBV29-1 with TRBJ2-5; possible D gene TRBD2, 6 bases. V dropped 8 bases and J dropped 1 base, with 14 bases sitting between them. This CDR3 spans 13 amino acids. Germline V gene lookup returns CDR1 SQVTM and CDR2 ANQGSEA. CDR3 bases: TGCAGCACGCGGGGCCAGCCCCAAGAGACCCAGTACTTC. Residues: CSTRGQPQETQYF.

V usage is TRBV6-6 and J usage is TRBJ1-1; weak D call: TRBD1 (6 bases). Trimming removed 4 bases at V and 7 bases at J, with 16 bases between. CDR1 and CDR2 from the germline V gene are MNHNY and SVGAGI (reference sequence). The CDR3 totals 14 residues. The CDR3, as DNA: TGTGCCAGCAGTTCCTTGACGACAGGCGGTGAAGCTTTCTTT. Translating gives CASSSLTTGGEAFF.

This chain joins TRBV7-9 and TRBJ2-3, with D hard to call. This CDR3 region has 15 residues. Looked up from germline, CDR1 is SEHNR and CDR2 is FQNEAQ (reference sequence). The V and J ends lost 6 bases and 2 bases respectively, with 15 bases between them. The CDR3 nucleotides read TGTGCCAGCAGTTCCTCGGCCAGGTCCACAGATACGCAGTATTTT. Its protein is CASSSSARSTDTQYF.

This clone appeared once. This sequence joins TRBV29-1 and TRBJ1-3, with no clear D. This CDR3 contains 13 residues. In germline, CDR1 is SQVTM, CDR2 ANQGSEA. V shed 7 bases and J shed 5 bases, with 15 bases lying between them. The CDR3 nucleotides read TGCAGCGCCGGCACGGAGATGCGAAACACCATATATTTT. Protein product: CSAGTEMRNTIYF.

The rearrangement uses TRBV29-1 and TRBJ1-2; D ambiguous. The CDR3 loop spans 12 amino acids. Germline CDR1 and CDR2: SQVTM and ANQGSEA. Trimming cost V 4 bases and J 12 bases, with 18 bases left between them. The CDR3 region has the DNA TGCAGCGTTGCGGAGGGTGGAGGTGGGAACACCTTC. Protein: CSVAEGGGGNTF.

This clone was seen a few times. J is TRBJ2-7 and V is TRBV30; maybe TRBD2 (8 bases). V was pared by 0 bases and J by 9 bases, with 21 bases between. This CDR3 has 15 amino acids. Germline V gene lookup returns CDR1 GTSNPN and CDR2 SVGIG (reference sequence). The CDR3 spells CAWSVVGQAGGGQYF. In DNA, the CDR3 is TGTGCCTGGAGTGTCGTCGGACAGGCCGGGGGGGGGCAGTACTTC. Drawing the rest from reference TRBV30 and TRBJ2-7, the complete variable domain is SQTIHQWPATLVQPVGSPLSLECTVEGTSNPNLYWYRQAAGRGLQLLFYSVGIGQISSEVPQNLSASRPQDRQFILSSKKLLLSDSGFYLCAWSVVGQAGGGQYFGPGTRLTVT.

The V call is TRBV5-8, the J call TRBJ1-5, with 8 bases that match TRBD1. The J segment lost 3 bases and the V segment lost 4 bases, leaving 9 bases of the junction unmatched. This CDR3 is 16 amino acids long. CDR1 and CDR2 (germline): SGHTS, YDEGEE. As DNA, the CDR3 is TGTGCCAGCAGCCTATCTGGGACAGGCCACAATCAGCCCCAGCATTTT. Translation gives CASSLSGTGHNQPQHF.

The DNA of the CDR3 is TGTGCCAGCAGCTGGGGGGACACTGAAGCTTTCTTT. It translates to CASSWGDTEAFF. This chain joins TRBV7-3 and TRBJ1-1, with D tentatively TRBD1 (5 bases). Germline-derived CDR1 and CDR2 are SGHTA and FQGTGA. The CDR3 runs 12 residues. Trimming took off 4 bases at V and 3 bases at J, with 6 bases between the two ends.

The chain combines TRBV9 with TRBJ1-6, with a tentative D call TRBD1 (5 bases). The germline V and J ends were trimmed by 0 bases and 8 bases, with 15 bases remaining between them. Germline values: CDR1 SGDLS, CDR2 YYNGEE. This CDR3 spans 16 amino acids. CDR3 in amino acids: CASSVGTRVVDSPLHF. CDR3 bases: TGTGCCAGCAGCGTAGGGACCAGGGTGGTAGATTCACCCCTCCACTTT.

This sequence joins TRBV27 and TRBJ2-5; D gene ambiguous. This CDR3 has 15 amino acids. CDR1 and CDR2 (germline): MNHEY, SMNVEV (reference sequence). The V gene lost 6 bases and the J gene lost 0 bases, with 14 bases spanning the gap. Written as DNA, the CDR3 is TGTGCCAGCAGATTGCATTCGGGTTACCAAGAGACCCAGTACTTC. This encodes CASRLHSGYQETQYF.

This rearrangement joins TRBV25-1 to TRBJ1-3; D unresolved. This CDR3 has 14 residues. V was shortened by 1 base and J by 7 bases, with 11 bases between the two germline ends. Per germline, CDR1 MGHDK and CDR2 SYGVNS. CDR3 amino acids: CASSEFGEVNTIYF. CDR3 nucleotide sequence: TGTGCCAGCAGTGAATTTGGAGAGGTCAACACCATATATTTT.

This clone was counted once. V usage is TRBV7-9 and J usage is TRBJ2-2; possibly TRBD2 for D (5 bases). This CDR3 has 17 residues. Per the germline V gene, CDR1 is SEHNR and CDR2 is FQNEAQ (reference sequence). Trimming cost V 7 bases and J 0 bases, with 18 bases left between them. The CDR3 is CASTRRADSPNTGELFF. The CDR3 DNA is TGTGCCAGCACCCGAAGGGCGGACTCACCGAACACCGGGGAGCTGTTTTTT. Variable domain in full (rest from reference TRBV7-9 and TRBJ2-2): DTGVSQNPRHKITKRGQNVTFRCDPISEHNRLYWYRQTLGQGPEFLTYFQNEAQLEKSRLLSDRFSAERPKGSFSTLEIQRTEQGDSAMYLCASTRRADSPNTGELFFGEGSRLTVL.

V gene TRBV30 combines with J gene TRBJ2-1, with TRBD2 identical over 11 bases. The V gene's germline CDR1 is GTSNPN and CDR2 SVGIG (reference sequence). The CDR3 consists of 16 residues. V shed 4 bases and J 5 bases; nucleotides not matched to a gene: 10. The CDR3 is CAWNRPGLAAHNEQFF. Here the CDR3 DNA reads TGTGCCTGGAATCGACCGGGACTAGCGGCCCACAATGAGCAGTTCTTC.

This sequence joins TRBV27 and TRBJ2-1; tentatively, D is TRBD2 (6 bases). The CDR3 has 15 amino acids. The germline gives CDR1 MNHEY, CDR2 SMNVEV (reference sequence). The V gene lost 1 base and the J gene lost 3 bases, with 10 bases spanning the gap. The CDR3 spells CASSLWGGSYNEQFF. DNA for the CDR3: TGTGCCAGCAGTTTATGGGGAGGAAGCTACAATGAGCAGTTCTTC.

The CDR3 reads CASSPGLPSRKQYF. In DNA, the CDR3 is TGCGCCAGCAGCCCGGGACTACCCTCTAGGAAGCAGTACTTC. The chain recombines TRBV4-3 with TRBJ2-7; 7 bases fit TRBD2. In germline, CDR1 is LGHNA, CDR2 YSLEER. J gave up 8 bases and V 4 bases, and 11 bases lay outside the gene matches. This CDR3 has 14 residues.

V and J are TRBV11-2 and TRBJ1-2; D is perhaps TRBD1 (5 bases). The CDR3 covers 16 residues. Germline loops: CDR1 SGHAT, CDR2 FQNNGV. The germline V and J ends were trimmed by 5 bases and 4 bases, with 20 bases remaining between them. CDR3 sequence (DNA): TGTGCCAGCAGCCTAGGCGGGGGGAATCCTTCCTATGGCTACACCTTC. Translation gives CASSLGGGNPSYGYTF.

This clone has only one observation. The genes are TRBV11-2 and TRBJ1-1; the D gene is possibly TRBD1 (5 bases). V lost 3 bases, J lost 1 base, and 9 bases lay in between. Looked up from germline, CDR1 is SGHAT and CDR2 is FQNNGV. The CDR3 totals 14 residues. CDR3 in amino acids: CASSLQGWNTEAFF. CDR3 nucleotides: TGTGCCAGCAGCTTGCAGGGATGGAACACTGAAGCTTTCTTT.

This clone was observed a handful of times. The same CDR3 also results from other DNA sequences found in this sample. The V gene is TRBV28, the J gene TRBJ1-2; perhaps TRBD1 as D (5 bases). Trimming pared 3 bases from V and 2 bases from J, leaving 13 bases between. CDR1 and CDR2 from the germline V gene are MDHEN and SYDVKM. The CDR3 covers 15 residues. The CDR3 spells CASSFLDRKNYGYTF. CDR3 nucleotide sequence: TGTGCCAGCAGTTTCCTCGACAGAAAAAACTATGGCTACACCTTC.

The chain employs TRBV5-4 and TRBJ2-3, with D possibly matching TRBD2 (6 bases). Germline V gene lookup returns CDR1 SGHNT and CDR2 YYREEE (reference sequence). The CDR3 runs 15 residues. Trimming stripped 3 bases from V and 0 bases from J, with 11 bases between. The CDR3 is CASSWGGGSTDTQYF. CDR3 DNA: TGTGCCAGCAGCTGGGGAGGCGGAAGCACAGATACGCAGTATTTT.

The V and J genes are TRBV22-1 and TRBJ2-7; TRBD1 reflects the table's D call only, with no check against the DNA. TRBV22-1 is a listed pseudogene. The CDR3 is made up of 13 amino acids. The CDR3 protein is CPGSDRGFYEQYF. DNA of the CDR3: TGTCCTGGGAGCGACAGGGGTTTCTACGAGCAGTACTTC.

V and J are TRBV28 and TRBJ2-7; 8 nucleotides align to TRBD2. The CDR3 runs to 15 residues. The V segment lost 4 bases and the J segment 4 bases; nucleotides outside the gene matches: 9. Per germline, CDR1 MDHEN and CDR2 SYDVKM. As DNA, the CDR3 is TGTGCCAGCAGTTCCCCGGGGGGGGCTAAATACGAGCAGTACTTC. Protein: CASSSPGGAKYEQYF.

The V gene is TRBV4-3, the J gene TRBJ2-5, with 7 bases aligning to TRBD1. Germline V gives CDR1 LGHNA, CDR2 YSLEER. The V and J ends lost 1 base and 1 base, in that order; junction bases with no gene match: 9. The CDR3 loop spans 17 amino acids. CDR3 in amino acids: CASSQGTGVNVQETQYF. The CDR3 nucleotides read TGCGCCAGCAGCCAAGGCACAGGGGTAAACGTCCAAGAGACCCAGTACTTC.